The 16 T cell receptor beta chains below were found in one sample sequenced in a study of shared clonotypes between healthy human individuals. TCRdb's table, derived via immunoSEQ multiplex PCR, lists solely in-frame clones and lacks some. The sample has around 370,000 clones, 90% to 98% seen once; the top ten hold around 0.32%. The specimen sequenced was memory CD8+ T cells sorted from blood. Subset in this sample: CD45RO+ cells pooled with CCR7-negative TemRA cells. These receptors came from a man aged 30 to 39 in good health.

With respect to this clone: In the same sample, other DNA sequences code for this CDR3. The V and J genes are TRBV27 and TRBJ2-7; the D gene is possibly TRBD1 (6 bases). The CDR3 runs to 11 residues. Trimming pared 5 bases from V and 7 bases from J, leaving 9 bases between. CDR1 and CDR2 from the germline V gene are MNHEY and SMNVEV (reference sequence). CDR3 DNA sequence: TGTGCCAGCAGTGGGGGCAATGAGCAGTACTTC. Residues: CASSGGNEQYF.

The rearrangement uses TRBV7-8 and TRBJ2-7; D assignment may be TRBD1 or TRBD2 (5 bases each). The germline V gene has CDR1 SGHVS and CDR2 FQNEAQ. The length of the CDR3 is 12 residues. Trimming left V 8 bases short and J 1 base short, with 9 bases between. CDR3 nucleotides: TGTGCCAGCCAGGGACCTTCCTACGAGCAGTACTTC. It yields the protein CASQGPSYEQYF.

The gene calls are TRBV5-1 and TRBJ1-1, with D unresolved. V lost 3 bases and J 5 bases, leaving 8 bases between the germline ends. In germline, CDR1 is SGHRS, CDR2 YFSETQ. The length of the CDR3 is 12 residues. The CDR3 nucleotides read TGCGCCAGCAGCTCGACCCGGACTGAAGCTTTCTTT. Residues: CASSSTRTEAFF.

For this clone: Other DNA sequences of this sample code for an identical CDR3. V and J are TRBV5-1 and TRBJ2-3, with TRBD1 matching 8 bases. CDR3 size: 14 residues. Germline lookup yields CDR1 SGHRS and CDR2 YFSETQ. The V and J ends lost 4 bases and 3 bases, in that order; junction bases with no gene match: 4. CDR3 in amino acids: CASSKGQGTDTQYF. In DNA, the CDR3 is TGCGCCAGCAGCAAAGGACAGGGAACAGATACGCAGTATTTT.

In regard to this clone: This specimen includes other DNA sequences encoding the same CDR3. The chain employs TRBV10-3 and TRBJ1-1, with a possible D match to TRBD1 (5 bases). Per the germline V gene, CDR1 is ENHRY and CDR2 is SYGVKD. This CDR3 region has 14 residues. V lost 3 bases and J 1 base, leaving 9 bases between the germline ends. CDR3 sequence reads: CAISESGGNTEAFF. In nucleotides, the CDR3 is TGTGCCATCAGTGAAAGTGGGGGGAACACTGAAGCTTTCTTT.

This chain connects TRBV18 to TRBJ2-3; 12 bases are shared with TRBD2. Germline loops: CDR1 KGHSH, CDR2 LQKENI. Trimming cost V 4 bases and J 6 bases; bases outside gene matches: 14. The CDR3 covers 18 residues. The CDR3 bases are TGTGCCAGCTCACGTAAGGATGGACTAGCGGGAAGGGGGGATACGCAGTATTTT. Its translation: CASSRKDGLAGRGDTQYF.

CDR3 sequence reads: CASSPISLGEQFF. The CDR3 DNA reads as TGTGCCAGCTCACCGATAAGCCTAGGTGAGCAGTTCTTC. J is TRBJ2-1 and V is TRBV18; D remains ambiguous. CDR3 length: 13 residues. From germline, CDR1 is KGHSH and CDR2 LQKENI. The germline V and J ends were trimmed by 3 bases and 9 bases, with 12 bases remaining between them. The full variable domain, rest sourced from reference TRBV18 and TRBJ2-1, is NAGVMQNPRHLVRRRGQEARLRCSPMKGHSHVYWYRQLPEEGLKFMVYLQKENIIDESGMPKERFSAEFPKEGPSILRIQQVVRGDSAAYFCASSPISLGEQFFGPGTRLTVL.

The CDR3 here is CAWSQGWGGRTGELFF. CDR3 coding DNA: TGTGCCTGGAGCCAAGGGTGGGGTGGCCGGACCGGGGAGCTGTTTTTT. This chain joins TRBV30 and TRBJ2-2, with D uncertain. Trimming took 3 bases from V and 5 from J, leaving 19 bases between them. The CDR3 loop spans 16 amino acids. The germline V gene encodes CDR1 GTSNPN and CDR2 SVGIG (reference sequence).

The gene calls are TRBV15 and TRBJ2-1; 8 bases line up with TRBD2. Germline CDR1 LNHNV, CDR2 YYDKDF (reference sequence). With 6 bases clipped from V and 3 bases from J, the junction kept 4 bases outside the gene matches. The CDR3 is made up of 14 amino acids. The CDR3 sequence is CATSREGSYNEQFF. The CDR3 DNA reads as TGTGCCACCAGTCGGGAGGGTAGCTACAATGAGCAGTTCTTC.

The J gene is TRBJ1-6, the V gene TRBV7-9; D not resolved. CDR1 SEHNR and CDR2 FQNEAQ come from the germline V gene (reference sequence). CDR3 length: 17 residues. V lost 4 bases, J lost 12 bases, and 25 bases lay in between. CDR3 residues: CASSSTQGYRMLGPLHF. The CDR3, as DNA: TGTGCCAGCAGCTCCACCCAAGGATACCGTATGTTGGGACCCCTCCACTTT.

This sequence joins TRBV6-1 and TRBJ2-3; no clear D. The CDR3 has 14 residues. With 2 bases removed from V and 10 bases from J, the gap between germline ends came to 16 bases. CDR1 is MNHNS and CDR2 is SASEGT in the germline V gene. The CDR3 region has the DNA TGTGCCAGCAGTGAAAGGCTAGACTTTCGATCGCAGTATTTT. Translation: CASSERLDFRSQYF.

V and J are TRBV6-5 and TRBJ2-1; D is undetermined. CDR1 is MNHEY, CDR2 SVGAGI, per germline. Deletions cut 6 bases from V and 4 bases from J, with 16 bases between. The CDR3 contains 15 residues. This CDR3 reads CASSLTPRTYNEQFF. The CDR3 DNA reads TGTGCCAGCAGCCTCACACCCCGAACATACAATGAGCAGTTCTTC.

The chain links TRBV5-4 to TRBJ1-1; D ambiguous. Germline V gene data show CDR1 as SGHNT and CDR2 as YYREEE (reference sequence). This CDR3 has 14 residues. V was cut by 2 bases and J by 1 base, with 9 bases left in between. This chain's CDR3 is CASSFSETNTEAFF. The DNA of the CDR3 is TGTGCCAGCAGCTTTTCCGAGACGAACACTGAAGCTTTCTTT.

This chain links TRBV2 with TRBJ2-4; 11 nucleotides agree with TRBD2. Germline lookup yields CDR1 SNHLY and CDR2 FYNNEI. V trimming: 5 bases; J trimming: 9 bases; junction bases outside the gene matches: 3. The CDR3 is 13 amino acids. CDR3 sequence reads: CASSSSGRTIQYF. Written as DNA, the CDR3 is TGTGCCAGCAGTTCTAGCGGGAGGACCATTCAGTACTTC.

Comment on this clone: At one end the junction does not follow the germline gene, possibly because of a read error. CDR3 coding DNA: TGTGCCAGCAGTTTCCGGGGCGGGTCGTCGCCCGAGCATTTT. Amino acids: CASSFRGGSSPEHF. The gene calls are TRBV28 and TRBJ1-5; a weak D match, TRBD1 (5 bases). The length of the CDR3 is 14 residues. CDR1 is MDHEN, CDR2 SYDVKM, per germline. Together with reference TRBV28 and TRBJ1-5, the CDR3 gives the full variable domain: DVKVTQSSRYLVKRTGEKVFLECVQDMDHENMFWYRQDPGLGLRLIYFSYDVKMKEKGDIPEGYSVSREKKERFSLILESASTNQTSMYLCASSFRGGSSPEHFGDGTRLSIL.

J is TRBJ1-5 and V is TRBV6-5; D gene unclear. The CDR3 loop spans 14 amino acids. Germline CDR1 is MNHEY and CDR2 is SVGAGI. V lost 6 bases, J lost 7 bases, and 16 bases lay in between. In nucleotides, the CDR3 is TGTGCCAGCAGACCGAACTTAGGGAACCAGCCCCAGCATTTT. Its protein product is CASRPNLGNQPQHF.